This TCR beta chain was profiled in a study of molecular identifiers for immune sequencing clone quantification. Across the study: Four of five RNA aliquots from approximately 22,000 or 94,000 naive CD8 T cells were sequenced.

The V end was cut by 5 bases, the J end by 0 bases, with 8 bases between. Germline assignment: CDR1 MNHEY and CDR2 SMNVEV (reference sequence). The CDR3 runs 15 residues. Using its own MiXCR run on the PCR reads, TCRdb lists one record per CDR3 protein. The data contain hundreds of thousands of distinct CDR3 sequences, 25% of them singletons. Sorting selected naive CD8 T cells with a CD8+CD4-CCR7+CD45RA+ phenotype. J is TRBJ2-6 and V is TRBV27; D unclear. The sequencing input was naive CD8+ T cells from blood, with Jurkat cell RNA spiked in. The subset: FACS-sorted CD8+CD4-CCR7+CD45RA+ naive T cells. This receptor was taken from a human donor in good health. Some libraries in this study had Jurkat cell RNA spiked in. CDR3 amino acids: CASSPSVSGANVLTF. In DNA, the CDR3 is TGTGCCAGCAGTCCCTCGGTCTCTGGGGCCAACGTCCTGACTTTC.